The text below deals with one T cell receptor beta chain. Its antigen is unknown. Every patient had mismatch repair deficiency by PCR or immunohistochemistry. This sample is part of a study of PD-1 blockade in mismatch repair-deficient tumors. Overall study findings and caveats: Tumor-resident clones, often absent from pretreatment blood, expanded after pembrolizumab and then contracted.

The method was immunoSEQ multiplex PCR; TCRdb's version includes in-frame clones alone and lacks a portion of them. The sample shows some 19,000 clones, over 75% of them seen only once. This CDR3 spans 16 amino acids. Germline V gene data show CDR1 as SGHRS and CDR2 as YFSETQ. Trimming pared 2 bases from V and 5 bases from J, leaving 18 bases between. The V call is TRBV5-1, the J call TRBJ2-3, with a weak D call TRBD2 (6 bases). The sequenced sample was PBMCs, obtained 52 weeks after starting pembrolizumab. The clonotype originates from an adult with mismatch repair-deficient cancer. The CDR3 is CASSFVEGRVGDTQYF. As DNA, the CDR3 is TGCGCCAGCAGCTTTGTGGAGGGCAGGGTCGGAGATACGCAGTATTTT. Using reference TRBV5-1 and TRBJ2-3 for the parts outside the CDR3, the full variable domain is KAGVTQTPRYLIKTRGQQVTLSCSPISGHRSVSWYQQTPGQGLQFLFEYFSETQRNKGNFPGRFSGRQFSNSRSEMNVSTLELGDSALYLCASSFVEGRVGDTQYFGPGTRLTVL.